This is a list of T cell receptor beta chains from one sample in a study of blood T cell repertoires in COVID-19. The protocol was immunoSEQ multiplex PCR, while the TCRdb copy is restricted to in-frame clones and leaves out a portion. Of 500,000 to 600,000 clones listed, roughly 91% are singletons. Sequencing was done on a sample of peripheral blood. All receptors come from a woman in her forties or fifties with COVID-19, enrolled during active disease. CDR3s include the opening cysteine and the closing phenylalanine or tryptophan. D genes are given only for firm matches. Clone size is stated in some rows and not others, as once, few, many or a class when expanded.

size | D | J | V | DNA | CDR3
. | TRBD2 | TRBJ2-1 | TRBV5-6 | TGTGCCAGCAGCGGATGGGGGGGTGATGAGCAGTTCTTC | CASSGWGGDEQFF
. | . | TRBJ1-1 | TRBV6-5 | TGTGCCAGCAGTTACTCGTTAGCTCCTAACACTGAAGCTTTCTTT | CASSYSLAPNTEAFF
few | . | TRBJ1-6 | TRBV5-4 | TGTGCCAGCAGCTTAAAAACAGGGTATTCACCCCTCCACTTT | CASSLKTGYSPLHF
. | . | TRBJ2-3 | TRBV4-2 | TGTGCCAGCAGCCAAGTATCGGGGGGCCGGACAGATACGCAGTATTTT | CASSQVSGGRTDTQYF
. | TRBD1 | TRBJ1-1 | TRBV6-5 | TGTGCCAGCAGTAGTCCGGACAGGGCTAGGGATTTCTTT | CASSSPDRARDFF
. | TRBD2 | TRBJ2-1 | TRBV5-4 | TGTGCCAGCAGCTCGACTAGCGGGGGGGGCAATGAGCAGTTCTTC | CASSSTSGGGNEQFF
once | . | TRBJ2-1 | TRBV4-2 | TGTGCCAGCGCGCCGAGGGCGAACAATGAGCAGTTCTTC | CASAPRANNEQFF
. | TRBD2 | TRBJ2-2 | TRBV6-5 | TGTGCCAGCAGTTATGTTAGCGGGGGCACCGGGGAGCTGTTTTTT | CASSYVSGGTGELFF
once | . | TRBJ1-1 | TRBV30 | TGTGCCTGGAGTGTAGGGCAGGGTTCGACTGAAGCTTTCTTT | CAWSVGQGSTEAFF
once | TRBD2 | TRBJ2-3 | TRBV29-1 | TGCAGCGGATCCGAGCGGGGTACGCAGTATTTT | CSGSERGTQYF
. | TRBD1 | TRBJ1-2 | TRBV5-1 | TGCGCCAGCAGCTTGGGTGACAGGGCGGGAGGCTACACCTTC | CASSLGDRAGGYTF
. | . | TRBJ1-1 | TRBV29-1 | TGCAGCGGACGGGGGTCCCCGAATGTTATGAACACTGAAGCTTTCTTT | CSGRGSPNVMNTEAFF
. | TRBD1 | TRBJ2-3 | TRBV11-2 | TGTGCCAGCAGCTCCAGACAGGGGAGCACAGATACGCAGTATTTT | CASSSRQGSTDTQYF
. | TRBD2 | TRBJ2-3 | TRBV30 | TGTGCCTGGAGTCTCTCTAGCGGGGGGCCCCCTTATTTT | CAWSLSSGGPPYF
. | TRBD1 | TRBJ2-1 | TRBV29-1 | TGCAGCGCCGAGGACAGGGTGAATGAGCAGTTCTTC | CSAEDRVNEQFF
. | . | TRBJ1-6 | TRBV11-2 | TGTGCCAGCAGCTTAGATGAACGGGGTAATTCACCCCTCCACTTT | CASSLDERGNSPLHF
. | . | TRBJ2-3 | TRBV6-5 | TGTGCCAGCAGTTTAATAGCGATCGCAGATACGCAGTATTTT | CASSLIAIADTQYF
. | . | TRBJ1-2 | TRBV29-1 | TGCAGCCCGACGAGGAGGACAGACGATGGCTACACCTTC | CSPTRRTDDGYTF
. | . | TRBJ2-1 | TRBV2 | TGTGCCAGCAGTCGGGGGACCACTCGGAGGGATGAGCAGTTCTTC | CASSRGTTRRDEQFF
. | . | TRBJ1-6 | TRBV3-1/TRBV3-2 | TGTGCCAGCAGCCCCCGTACCGGACAGCTAACCTCACCCCTCCACTTT | CASSPRTGQLTSPLHF
. | . | TRBJ1-1 | TRBV6-5 | TGTGCCAGCAGACGGACGGGGAAAGCTTTCTTT | CASRRTGKAFF
few | TRBD1 | TRBJ1-2 | TRBV4-1 | TGCGCCAGCAGCCAAGAAGGAGGGGGCGTTAGCTATGGCTACACCTTC | CASSQEGGGVSYGYTF
. | . | TRBJ2-2 | TRBV6-6 | TGTGCCAGCAGTCCGCGGGCAGACGACACCGGGGAGCTGTTTTTT | CASSPRADDTGELFF
. | . | TRBJ1-2 | TRBV7-8 | TGTGCCAGCAGCTTAGCGGCCCAGGTTGTACATGGCTACACCTTC | CASSLAAQVVHGYTF
. | . | TRBJ2-2 | TRBV6-5 | TGTGCCAGCAGTTTCCGGACAGCGAACACCGGGGAGCTGTTTTTT | CASSFRTANTGELFF
. | TRBD1 | TRBJ2-1 | TRBV11-2 | TGTGCCAGCAGCTTAGGATTAAGTTGGACAGGGTCATACAATGAGCAGTTCTTC | CASSLGLSWTGSYNEQFF
once | TRBD1 | TRBJ1-1 | TRBV5-4 | TGTGCCAGCAGCTTGGACAGGGGGTATTTGAACACTGAAACTTTCTTT | CASSLDRGYLNTETFF
once | . | TRBJ1-2 | TRBV5-6 | TGTGCCAGCAGCCCTGAGTACGACTATGGCTACACCTTC | CASSPEYDYGYTF
. | TRBD2 | TRBJ2-3 | TRBV19 | TGTGCCAGTAGTATGGGCGGGGGGGGAACAGATACGCAGTATTTT | CASSMGGGGTDTQYF
. | . | TRBJ1-2 | TRBV28 | TGTGCCACCCGCGGAAACTATGGCTACACCTTC | CATRGNYGYTF
. | TRBD2 | TRBJ2-7 | TRBV19 | TGTGCCAGTACCCGCGGGGGGGGAACCTACGAGCAGTACTTC | CASTRGGGTYEQYF
. | . | TRBJ1-2 | TRBV30 | TGTGCCTGGAGTGATTTGGGACTATCTGACTACACCTTC | CAWSDLGLSDYTF
. | TRBD1 | TRBJ1-1 | TRBV6-5 | TGTGCCAGCAGGGACAGGGGCGAGATCACTGAAGCTTTCTTT | CASRDRGEITEAFF
. | . | TRBJ2-7 | TRBV11-2 | TGTGCCAGCAGCTTTGCCCCGGGTTCCTACGAGCAGTACTTC | CASSFAPGSYEQYF
. | . | TRBJ2-5 | TRBV2 | TGTGCCAGCAGTGAAGCGCGAGAGACCCAGTACTTC | CASSEARETQYF
. | TRBD1 | TRBJ2-5 | TRBV4-1 | TGCGCCAGCAGCTTCCGACAGGGAGTAGAGACCCAGTACTTC | CASSFRQGVETQYF
. | . | TRBJ2-5 | TRBV11-2 | TGTGCCAGCAGCTTAGTTTTCTATACCCAGTACTTC | CASSLVFYTQYF
. | . | TRBJ2-7 | TRBV7-9 | TGTGCCAGCAGCTTACCCTCCAGGGGGGGCGCGGGGGGCACCTACGAGCAGTACTTC | CASSLPSRGGAGGTYEQYF
. | TRBD2 | TRBJ2-3 | TRBV7-9 | TGTGCCAGCAATCGAGCGGGGGGAGATACGCAGTATTTT | CASNRAGGDTQYF
. | TRBD1 | TRBJ2-3 | TRBV2 | TGTGCCAGCAGTCCGGACAGGGGGCGGAGAGATACGCAGTATTTT | CASSPDRGRRDTQYF
. | . | TRBJ1-5 | TRBV10-1 | TGCGCCAGCAGTGAAGCCTCCAATCAGCCCCAGCATTTT | CASSEASNQPQHF
. | TRBD1 | TRBJ1-2 | TRBV19 | TGTGCCAGTATCCCGGGACAGGGGGCTTATTCCTATGGCTACACCTTC | CASIPGQGAYSYGYTF
. | TRBD1 | TRBJ1-5 | TRBV6-1 | TGTGCCAGCAGTGCCTCACAGGGGGCCGGCAATCAGCCCCAGCATTTT | CASSASQGAGNQPQHF
once | . | TRBJ1-3 | TRBV10-3 | TGTGCCATCAGTGAGTCGTTCGACAGTTCGGGAAACACCATATATTTT | CAISESFDSSGNTIYF
. | TRBD1 | TRBJ1-1 | TRBV3-1/TRBV3-2 | TGTGCCACTCGGACAGGTTCGAACACTGAAGCTTTCTTT | CATRTGSNTEAFF
. | . | TRBJ1-5 | TRBV6-5 | TGTGCCAGCAGTAGGCAGGGGAATGGCAATCAGCCCCAGCATTTT | CASSRQGNGNQPQHF
. | TRBD1 | TRBJ1-6 | TRBV18 | TGTGCCAGCTGCCCCGACAGGGAATCACCCCTCCACTTT | CASCPDRESPLHF
. | TRBD1 | TRBJ1-1 | TRBV18 | TGTGCCAGCTCCCGACAGGGGTTGAACACTGAAGCTTTCTTT | CASSRQGLNTEAFF
. | . | TRBJ2-1 | TRBV11-3 | TGTGCCAGGGGAGCTCAAGGGTTCAATGAGCAGTTCTTC | CARGAQGFNEQFF
. | . | TRBJ2-3 | TRBV24-1 | TGTGCCACCAGTCAGCGGCGGCAGGGGGGAACAGATACGCAGTATTTT | CATSQRRQGGTDTQYF
. | . | TRBJ1-1 | TRBV11-2 | TGTGCCAGCAGCTTCAACAGGGACGGGACTGAAGCTTTCTTT | CASSFNRDGTEAFF
. | TRBD2 | TRBJ2-1 | TRBV6-5 | TGTGCCAGCAGTTACCCACCGCGGGGGGGCCGGCAGTTCTTC | CASSYPPRGGRQFF
. | TRBD1 | TRBJ2-7 | TRBV28 | TGTGCCAGCAGTTCGGGACAGGGACCCTACGAGCAGTACTTC | CASSSGQGPYEQYF
. | TRBD1 | TRBJ2-7 | TRBV5-5 | TGTGCCAGCAGCTTCCGACAGGGAAACGGATACGAGCAGTACTTC | CASSFRQGNGYEQYF
. | TRBD1 | TRBJ2-5 | TRBV6-5 | TGTGCCAGCAGGAGCGAGGACAGGCAAGAGACCCAGTACTTC | CASRSEDRQETQYF
. | . | TRBJ2-6 | TRBV18 | TGTGCCAGCTCACCACCCCCCGGGACCAACGTCCTGACTTTC | CASSPPPGTNVLTF
. | TRBD1 | TRBJ2-5 | TRBV15 | TGTGCCACCAGCAGAGTCGAACTACGGGACAGAGTCCACTTC | CATSRVELRDRVHF
. | TRBD1 | TRBJ1-1 | TRBV10-3 | TGTGCCATCAGGGGGGGACAGGAGAACACTGAAGCTTTCTTT | CAIRGGQENTEAFF
. | . | TRBJ1-1 | TRBV11-2 | TGTGCCAGCAGCTTACCGGGGGGGATGAACACTGAAGCTTTCTTT | CASSLPGGMNTEAFF
. | . | TRBJ1-1 | TRBV5-1 | TGCGCCAGCGCCGGGGGGCAGGCAATCACTGAAGCTTTCTTT | CASAGGQAITEAFF